Sequencing of this T cell receptor (beta chain) was carried out in a study of cytomegalovirus exposure and HLA in healthy donors. Study observations and caveats: One variant, a missense change in DCLRE1C, was linked in a later analysis to TCR beta V- and J-gene trimming.

60 Vbeta and 13 Jbeta primers were used in PCR. Libraries were prepared by immunoSEQ multiplex PCR; TCRdb keeps only in-frame clonotypes and omits some of them. The repertoire holds fewer than 200,000 clones, with 79% as singletons. Germline lookup yields CDR1 SGHRS and CDR2 YFSETQ. CDR3 length equals 15 residues. The V end was cut by 0 bases, the J end by 0 bases, with 9 bases between. Of note for this clone: Its antigen is not known.

The sample taken for sequencing was PBMCs. The sequence derives from a woman between 40 and 55 years old in good health and CMV-seronegative. The chain is built from TRBV5-1 and TRBJ1-1, with D unresolved. CDR3 DNA: TGCGCCAGCAGCTTGGATGTTTCTATGAACACTGAAGCTTTCTTT. This codes for CASSLDVSMNTEAFF.